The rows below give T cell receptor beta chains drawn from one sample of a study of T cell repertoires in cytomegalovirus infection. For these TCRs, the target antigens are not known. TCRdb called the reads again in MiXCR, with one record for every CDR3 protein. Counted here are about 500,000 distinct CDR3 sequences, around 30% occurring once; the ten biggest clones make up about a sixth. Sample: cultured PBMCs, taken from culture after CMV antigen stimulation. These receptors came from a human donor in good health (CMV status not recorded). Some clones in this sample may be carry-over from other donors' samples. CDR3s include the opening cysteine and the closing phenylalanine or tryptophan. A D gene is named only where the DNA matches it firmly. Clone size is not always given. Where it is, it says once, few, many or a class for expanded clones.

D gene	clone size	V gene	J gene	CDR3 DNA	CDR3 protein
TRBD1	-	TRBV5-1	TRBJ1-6	TGCGCCAGCAGCCCGAGGGGGCGGAATTCACCCCTCCACTTT	CASSPRGRNSPLHF
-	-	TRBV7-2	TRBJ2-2	TGTGCCAGCACCAGGGGCACCGGGGAGCTGTTTTTT	CASTRGTGELFF
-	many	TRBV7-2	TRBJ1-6	TGTGCCAGCAGCCCTAACGATAGCAATCCACCCCTCCACTTT	CASSPNDSNPPLHF
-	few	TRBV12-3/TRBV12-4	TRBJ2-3	TGTGCCAGCAGTTTCAGACAGATAAGCACAGATACGCAGTATTTT	CASSFRQISTDTQYF
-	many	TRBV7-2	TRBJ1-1	TGTGCCAGCAGCTTAAAGGGGACGCACACTGAAGCTTTCTTT	CASSLKGTHTEAFF
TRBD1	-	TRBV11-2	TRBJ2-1	TGTGCCAGCAGCTTACGAGGGACAGTTAACAATGAGCAGTTCTTC	CASSLRGTVNNEQFF
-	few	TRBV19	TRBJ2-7	TGTGCCAGTAGTATGGGGTATTCCTACGAGCAGTACTTC	CASSMGYSYEQYF
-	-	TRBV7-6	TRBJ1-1	TGTGCCAGCAGCACCTGGGCCGGTGAAGCTTTCTTT	CASSTWAGEAFF
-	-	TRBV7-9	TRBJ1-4	TGTGCCAGCAGCTTAGAACCCGGACACACCGGGGATAATGAAAAACTGTTTTTT	CASSLEPGHTGDNEKLFF
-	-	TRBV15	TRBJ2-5	TGTGCCACCAGCAGCCCGGGCCGCCAAGAGACCCAGTACTTC	CATSSPGRQETQYF
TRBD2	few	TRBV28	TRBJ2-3	TGTGCCAGCAGCAAGGGACTAGCGGGAGAAGATACGCAGTATTTT	CASSKGLAGEDTQYF
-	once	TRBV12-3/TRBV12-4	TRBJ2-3	TGTGCCAGCAGTTTACCCCCCACAGATACGCAGTATTTT	CASSLPPTDTQYF
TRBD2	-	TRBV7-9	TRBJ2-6	TGTGCCAGCACCACTGGTCTAGCGGACTACTCTGGGGCCAACGTCCTGACTTTC	CASTTGLADYSGANVLTF
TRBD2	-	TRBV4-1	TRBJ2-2	TGCGCCAGCAGCCAAACGACTAGCGAAAGTCCGAACACCGGGGAGCTGTTTTTT	CASSQTTSESPNTGELFF
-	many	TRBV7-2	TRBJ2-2	TGTGCCAGCAGCTTAGTCGCCGGACTCACCGGGGAGCTGTTTTTT	CASSLVAGLTGELFF
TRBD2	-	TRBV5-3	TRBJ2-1	TGTGCCAGCAGCTTGGTAGCGGGAGGGCCCCATGAGCAGTTCTTC	CASSLVAGGPHEQFF
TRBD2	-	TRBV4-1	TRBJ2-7	TGCGCCAGCGCCCCCCTAGCGGGAGTTTCCGAGCAGTACTTC	CASAPLAGVSEQYF
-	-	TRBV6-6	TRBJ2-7	TGTGCCAGCAGTTACTCTACCCAGGGCAGCCCCTACGAGCAGTACTTC	CASSYSTQGSPYEQYF
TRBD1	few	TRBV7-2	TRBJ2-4	TGTGCCAGCAGCTTAGGCCAGGGGGCTCCTTTGGACTTC	CASSLGQGAPLDF
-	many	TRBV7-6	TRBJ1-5	TGTGCCAGCAGCTTAAATATTGGACGGTCAATTGGCAATCAGCCCCAGCATTTT	CASSLNIGRSIGNQPQHF
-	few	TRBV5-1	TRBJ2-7	TGCGCCAGCAGCCCTGGGGGTGGAACCGCCGAGCAGTACTTC	CASSPGGGTAEQYF
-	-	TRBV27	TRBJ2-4	TGTGCCAGCAAAGTACAGAGAAACATTCAGTACTTC	CASKVQRNIQYF
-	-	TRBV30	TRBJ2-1	TGTGCCTGGAGCGATCCCCGGACAAAAGGCAATGAGCAGTTCTTC	CAWSDPRTKGNEQFF
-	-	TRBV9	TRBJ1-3	TGTGCCAGCAGCGTTGAGGGCGGGGGTCGCTTAAATGGAAACACCATATATTTT	CASSVEGGGRLNGNTIYF
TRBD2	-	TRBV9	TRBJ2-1	TGTGCCAGCAGCGTAGTAGCGGGAGGGCAGTCCTACAATGAGCAGTTCTTC	CASSVVAGGQSYNEQFF
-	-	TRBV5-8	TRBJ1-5	TGTGCCAGCAGCTTGGGGTTCGGGAGACGCCATGGCAATCAGCCCCAGCATTTT	CASSLGFGRRHGNQPQHF
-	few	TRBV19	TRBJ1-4	TGTGCCAGTAGTATGCTAACTAATGAAAAACTGTTTTTT	CASSMLTNEKLFF
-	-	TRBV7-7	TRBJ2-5	TGTGCTAGCAGCTTATCTTCTGCCGGGGAGACCCAGTACTTC	CASSLSSAGETQYF
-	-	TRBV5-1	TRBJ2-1	TGCGCCAGCAGCTTGAAAATAGACGATGAGCAGTTCTTC	CASSLKIDDEQFF
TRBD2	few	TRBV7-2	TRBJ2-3	TGTGCCAGCAGCTTTAGCGGGAGGTCCCAAGATACGCAGTATTTT	CASSFSGRSQDTQYF
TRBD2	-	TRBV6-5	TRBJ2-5	TGTGCCAGCACTAGACTAGCGGGAGGGCCGGAAGAGACCCAGTACTTC	CASTRLAGGPEETQYF
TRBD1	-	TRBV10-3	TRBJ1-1	TGTGCCATCGGCGGGGACAGGGGGCGCCAAACTGAAGCTTTCTTT	CAIGGDRGRQTEAFF
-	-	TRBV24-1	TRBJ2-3	TGTGCCACCAGTGATTTCTCGGCAGGGGATACAGATACGCAGTATTTT	CATSDFSAGDTDTQYF
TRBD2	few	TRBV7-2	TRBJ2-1	TGTGCCAGCAGCTTAACTAGCGACAATGAGCAGTTCTTC	CASSLTSDNEQFF
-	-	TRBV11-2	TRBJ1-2	TGTGCCAGCACCCGAGGTGCCCTTCTCTATGGCTACACCTTC	CASTRGALLYGYTF
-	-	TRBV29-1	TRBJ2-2	TGCAGCGTTGGTCCAGCTGGCGGGGAGCTGTTTTTT	CSVGPAGGELFF
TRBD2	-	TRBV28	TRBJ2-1	TGTGCCAGCAGTTCAATAGGGACTAGCGTCTACAATGAGCAGTTCTTC	CASSSIGTSVYNEQFF
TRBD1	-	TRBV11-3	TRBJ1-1	TGTGCCAGCAGCCCCCGGGACAGCCCGAACACTGAAGCTTTCTTT	CASSPRDSPNTEAFF
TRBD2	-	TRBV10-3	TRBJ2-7	TGTGCCACCATCGGAGCTAGCGGGAGGCGCGCCTACGAGCAGTACTTC	CATIGASGRRAYEQYF
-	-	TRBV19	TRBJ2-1	TGTGCCAGTAGTATTGGACTTTCCTACAATGAGCAGTTCTTC	CASSIGLSYNEQFF
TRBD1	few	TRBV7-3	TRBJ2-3	TGTGCCAGCAGTTTTCCCCCGGGACAGGGGTCAGATACGCAGTATTTT	CASSFPPGQGSDTQYF
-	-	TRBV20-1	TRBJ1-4	TGCAGTGCTAGCCAAAGGCCAGGGGAGGAAAAACTGTTTTTT	CSASQRPGEEKLFF
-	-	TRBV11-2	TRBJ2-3	TGTGCCAGCAGCGCACTAGCTGTGGTCCCAGATACGCAGTATTTT	CASSALAVVPDTQYF
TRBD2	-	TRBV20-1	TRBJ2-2	TGCAGTGCCGGGGCACTAGCGGGCACCGGGGAGCTGTTTTTT	CSAGALAGTGELFF
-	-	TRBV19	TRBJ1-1	TGTGCCAGTAGTACGGGCAGAAGGGTGCCCACTGAAGCTTTATTT	CASSTGRRVPTEALF
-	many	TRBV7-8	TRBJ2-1	TGTGCCAGCAGCTTAGTGAGGGCAGGACGGAATGAGCAGTTCTTC	CASSLVRAGRNEQFF
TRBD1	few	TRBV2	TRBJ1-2	TGTGCCAGCAGTCTTAACAGGGGTACTGGCTACACCTTC	CASSLNRGTGYTF
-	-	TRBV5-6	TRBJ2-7	TGTGCCAGCAGCCTCGGACGGACTCCTGAGCAGTACTTC	CASSLGRTPEQYF
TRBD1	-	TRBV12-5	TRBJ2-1	TGTGCTAGTGGTTTAAGAATACAGGGGTCCCGGGAGCAGTTCTTC	CASGLRIQGSREQFF
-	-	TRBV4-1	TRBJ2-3	TGCGCCAGCAGCCAAGATCGGGGGCGGGGCTACTCAGATACGCAGTATTTT	CASSQDRGRGYSDTQYF
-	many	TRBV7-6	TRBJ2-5	TGTGCCAGCAGCACCCCTTCGGGGGGCGAGACCCAGTACTTC	CASSTPSGGETQYF
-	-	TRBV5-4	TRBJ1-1	TGTGCCAGCAGCCACAGGCCGAACACTGAAGCTTTCTTT	CASSHRPNTEAFF
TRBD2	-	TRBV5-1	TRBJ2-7	TGCGCCAGCAGCTTGGGGTTAGCGGGATCCTCGGACTCCTACGAGCAGTACTTC	CASSLGLAGSSDSYEQYF
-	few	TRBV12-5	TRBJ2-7	TGTGCTAGTGGTTTTTGGGGTTACGAGCAGTACTTC	CASGFWGYEQYF
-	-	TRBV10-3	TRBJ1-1	TGTGCCATCAGGGAGACCACTGAAGCTTTCTTT	CAIRETTEAFF
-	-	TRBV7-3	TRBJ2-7	TGTGCCAGCAGCGACGGGACGCCCTCCGACGAGCAGTACTTC	CASSDGTPSDEQYF
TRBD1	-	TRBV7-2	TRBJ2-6	TGTGCCGCGAGAGTGGGGGGGACAGGGACCTCTGGGGCCAACGTCCTGACTTTC	CAARVGGTGTSGANVLTF
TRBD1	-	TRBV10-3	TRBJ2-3	TGTGCCATCAGTGCTTTACAGGGGATAGATACGCAGTATTTT	CAISALQGIDTQYF
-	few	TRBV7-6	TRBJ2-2	TGTGCCAGCACCCCTGGGCCCGGGCGGGAGCTGTTTTTT	CASTPGPGRELFF